This T cell receptor (beta chain) was sequenced during a study of T cells in localized non-small cell lung cancer. Study findings and constraints: Tumor showed lower T cell clonality than uninvolved adjacent lung, where it was highest. Median detection of top 100 tumor clones in adjacent lung was 57 clones. The study sequenced only one region of the tumor. As a result, intratumor heterogeneity could not be excluded and remains possible.

The germline V gene encodes CDR1 SGDLS and CDR2 YYNGEE. CDR3 length: 11 residues. V was shortened by 0 bases and J by 4 bases, with 2 bases between the two germline ends. With respect to this clone: Its antigen remains unidentified.

The repertoire was sequenced with immunoSEQ multiplex PCR; TCRdb's copy has only in-frame clones and lacks some. This sample has about 72,000 clones, with approximately 84% found just once. This TCR came from a female donor older than 55 with stage I lung adenocarcinoma. Sequences were derived from peripheral blood, sampled before any cancer treatment. V is TRBV9 and J is TRBJ2-7; no firm D call. DNA of the CDR3: TGTGCCAGCAGCGTAGGATACGAGCAGTACTTC. The encoded protein is CASSVGYEQYF.